These 28 T cell receptor beta chains came from one sample sequenced in a study of blood T cell repertoires in COVID-19. Data came from immunoSEQ multiplex PCR; TCRdb stores just in-frame clones and leaves some out. The profile shows hundreds of thousands of clones, 89% of them singletons. Sequencing was done on a sample of PBMCs or T cells enriched from blood (not recorded which). The receptors originated from a woman aged 40-49 years who had recovered from COVID-19.

V gene TRBV9 combines with J gene TRBJ2-5, with 14 bases aligning to TRBD2. There are 17 residues in the CDR3. Germline V lookup: CDR1 SGDLS, CDR2 YYNGEE. Germline trimming cut 4 bases from V and 1 base from J; bases unmatched to any gene: 6. This CDR3 reads CASSTGTSGGFQETQYF. The CDR3 DNA sequence: TGTGCCAGCAGCACCGGGACTAGCGGGGGCTTCCAAGAGACCCAGTACTTC.

The genes are TRBV11-3 and TRBJ2-7, with TRBD1 matching over 11 bases. The CDR3 has 16 amino acids. Per germline, CDR1 SGHNT and CDR2 YENEEA. J was trimmed by 4 bases and V by 5 bases; bases with no gene match: 10. The CDR3 sequence: CASSITFGTGGYEQYF. CDR3 in DNA: TGTGCCAGCAGCATCACGTTCGGGACAGGGGGTTACGAGCAGTACTTC.

V usage is TRBV9 and J usage is TRBJ1-3; D is undetermined. This CDR3 comprises 13 residues. The germline gives CDR1 SGDLS, CDR2 YYNGEE. Deletions cut 0 bases from V and 4 bases from J, with 5 bases between. The CDR3 DNA sequence: TGTGCCAGCAGCGTAGCGGGGGGAAACACCATATATTTT. Protein sequence: CASSVAGGNTIYF. Variable domain in full (rest from reference TRBV9 and TRBJ1-3): DSGVTQTPKHLITATGQRVTLRCSPRSGDLSVYWYQQSLDQGLQFLIQYYNGEERAKGNILERFSAQQFPDLHSELNLSSLELGDSALYFCASSVAGGNTIYFGEGSWLTVV.

This clone appeared once. The rearrangement joins TRBV28 to TRBJ1-2; D gene uncertain. The germline CDR1 and CDR2 sequences are MDHEN and SYDVKM. V was clipped by 5 bases and J by 6 bases, with 7 bases between them. CDR3 length equals 11 residues. The CDR3 region is CASSQTDGYTF. In DNA form, the CDR3 reads TGTGCCAGCAGTCAAACAGATGGCTACACCTTC.

In this sample, this clone turned up a few times. This chain uses TRBV3-1 (or the pseudogene TRBV3-2) with TRBJ2-7, with D possibly matching TRBD2 (5 bases). The V gene's germline CDR1 is LGHDT and CDR2 YNNKEL (reference sequence). V gave up 1 base and J gave up 9 bases, with 10 bases separating them. CDR3 length: 12 amino acids. The CDR3 is CASSQGLAGQYF. The CDR3 DNA reads TGTGCCAGCAGCCAAGGCCTAGCAGGGCAGTACTTC.

J is TRBJ2-2 and V is TRBV3-1 (or the pseudogene TRBV3-2); 7 positions match TRBD1. The CDR3 totals 15 residues. CDR1 and CDR2 (germline): LGHDT, YNNKEL (reference sequence). With 3 bases clipped from V and 5 bases from J, the junction kept 6 bases outside the gene matches. CDR3 sequence: CASSQTGWRTGELFF. The DNA of the CDR3 is TGTGCCAGCAGCCAGACAGGGTGGAGGACCGGGGAGCTGTTTTTT.

The chain is built from TRBV7-2 and TRBJ2-2; tentative D call: TRBD2 (6 bases). Trimming took 3 bases from V and 5 from J, leaving 13 bases between them. The germline CDR1 and CDR2 sequences are SGHTA and FQGNSA. This CDR3 contains 15 residues. The CDR3 protein is CASSFQGLGTGELFF. The CDR3 coding sequence is TGTGCCAGCAGCTTTCAGGGACTCGGTACCGGGGAGCTGTTTTTT.

The V call is TRBV2, the J call TRBJ1-2, with 8 bases aligning to TRBD1. The CDR3 has 14 amino acids. Germline loops: CDR1 SNHLY, CDR2 FYNNEI. V gave up 8 bases and J gave up 4 bases; unmatched junction bases: 9. In nucleotides, the CDR3 is TGTGCCAGCGTTGCCAGGGGGCGCATCTATGGCTACACCTTC. It specifies CASVARGRIYGYTF.

The rearrangement uses TRBV7-3 and TRBJ2-5; 9 bases agree with TRBD1. V dropped 5 bases and J dropped 6; count of bases not matched to a gene: 10. This CDR3 is built from 15 residues. From germline, CDR1 is SGHTA and CDR2 FQGTGA. CDR3 sequence reads: CASSDQPGQGQTQYF. The DNA for the CDR3 is TGTGCCAGCAGCGACCAACCGGGACAGGGACAGACCCAGTACTTC.

This clone has a single count. The V gene is TRBV3-1 (or the pseudogene TRBV3-2), the J gene TRBJ2-1, with D perhaps matching TRBD1 (6 bases). Looked up from germline, CDR1 is LGHDT and CDR2 is YNNKEL (reference sequence). V lost 4 bases to trimming and J lost 6 bases, with 16 bases between them. CDR3 length equals 15 residues. CDR3 bases: TGTGCCAGCAGCCCGCGGACAGACGTCAGCAATGAGCAGTTCTTC. The encoded protein is CASSPRTDVSNEQFF.

This clone came up once. The chain couples TRBV19 to TRBJ2-7, with TRBD2 matching over 8 bases. The germline CDR1 and CDR2 sequences are LNHDA and SQIVND (reference sequence). V trimming: 6 bases; J trimming: 4 bases; junction bases outside the gene matches: 8. This CDR3 has 14 amino acids. CDR3 nucleotide sequence: TGTGCCAGTAGCACACCTAGCGGGTTATACGAGCAGTACTTC. Its translation is CASSTPSGLYEQYF.

The rearrangement joins TRBV5-1 to TRBJ2-1; weak D call: TRBD2 (6 bases). Germline lookup yields CDR1 SGHRS and CDR2 YFSETQ. The CDR3 spans 13 residues. V lost 7 bases and J lost 10, with 18 bases in between. This CDR3 reads CASPGTAFGEQFF. In DNA, the CDR3 is TGCGCCAGCCCCGGGACTGCCTTCGGGGAGCAGTTCTTC.

In nucleotides, the CDR3 is TGTGCCTGGAGTGTAAGGACTAGCGGGAGAGGGGAGCAGTACTTC. It encodes CAWSVRTSGRGEQYF. The gene calls are TRBV30 and TRBJ2-7, with 13 nucleotides matching TRBD2. Germline V gene data show CDR1 as GTSNPN and CDR2 as SVGIG (reference sequence). This CDR3 spans 15 amino acids. The trim removed 0 bases at V and 7 bases at J, leaving 6 bases unmatched.

The chain carries TRBV7-3 and TRBJ2-5; 9 bases map to TRBD1. Germline V gives CDR1 SGHTA, CDR2 FQGTGA. V shed 5 bases and J 5 bases; nucleotides not matched to a gene: 3. CDR3 length: 13 amino acids. CDR3 bases: TGTGCCAGCAGCGACAGGGGGACGGAGACCCAGTACTTC. Its protein product is CASSDRGTETQYF.

This chain connects TRBV6-1 to TRBJ1-5; no firm D call. This CDR3 has 16 amino acids. Germline loops: CDR1 MNHNS, CDR2 SASEGT. V lost 2 bases and J lost 9, with 20 bases in between. The CDR3 is CASSESGRYSIRPQHF. The CDR3 region has the DNA TGTGCCAGCAGTGAATCGGGTCGGTACTCAATCAGGCCCCAGCATTTT.

The chain recombines TRBV30 with TRBJ2-7; TRBD1 aligns across 8 bases. The CDR3 is 16 amino acids. Germline V gene lookup returns CDR1 GTSNPN and CDR2 SVGIG (reference sequence). J gave up 0 bases and V 6 bases, and 13 bases lay outside the gene matches. CDR3 protein: CACYGQGGGSSYEQYF. In DNA, the CDR3 is TGTGCCTGCTATGGACAGGGAGGAGGTTCCTCCTACGAGCAGTACTTC.

The gene calls are TRBV27 and TRBJ1-6; weak D call: TRBD1 (5 bases). The CDR3 length is 14 residues. Germline CDR1 is MNHEY and CDR2 is SMNVEV (reference sequence). V shed 3 bases and J shed 10 bases, with 13 bases lying between them. CDR3 amino acids: CASSFRGQDSPLHF. In DNA form, the CDR3 reads TGTGCCAGCAGTTTTAGGGGCCAGGACTCACCCCTCCACTTT.

CDR3 in DNA: TGTGCCAGCAGCCAAGTTGCGGGGGTGAACACCGGGGAGCTGTTTTTT. Translation: CASSQVAGVNTGELFF. The chain employs TRBV14 and TRBJ2-2; 7 positions agree with TRBD2. Trimming removed 1 base from V and 1 base from J; junction bases left unmatched: 3. Germline CDR1 reads SGHDN; CDR2 reads FVKESK. The CDR3 runs 16 residues.

This chain uses TRBV30 with TRBJ2-5, with D possibly TRBD1 on 5 matching bases. V lost 8 bases to trimming and J lost 1 base, with 14 bases between them. Germline CDR1 and CDR2: GTSNPN and SVGIG (reference sequence). The CDR3 has 13 residues. CDR3 residues: CATDDSPQETQYF. The CDR3 DNA sequence: TGTGCCACCGACGACAGCCCCCAAGAGACCCAGTACTTC.

This clone has a handful of counts. The chain joins TRBV7-3 to TRBJ2-3; 8 nucleotides match TRBD2. V lost 5 bases and J lost 2; bases outside the gene matches: 12. The CDR3 contains 17 residues. Per germline, CDR1 SGHTA and CDR2 FQGTGA. CDR3 residues: CASSSRLTGGPTDTQYF. The CDR3 DNA is TGTGCCAGCAGCAGCCGGTTAACGGGAGGGCCCACAGATACGCAGTATTTT.

The genes are TRBV21-1 and TRBJ1-1; the D segment call TRBD1 is taken from the table without a DNA check. TRBV21-1 is marked as a pseudogene. CDR3 length: 11 amino acids. As DNA, the CDR3 is TGTGCCAGCAGTGGGACAGGGTGGTCTTTCTTT. Its protein product is CASSGTGWSFF.

The V call is TRBV24-1, the J call TRBJ1-1; D is ambiguous. V was clipped by 5 bases and J by 0 bases, with 3 bases between them. CDR3 length: 12 amino acids. Germline V gene sequence: CDR1 KGHDR, CDR2 SFDVKD. The CDR3 protein is CATSGVNTEAFF. CDR3 DNA sequence: TGTGCCACCAGTGGCGTGAACACTGAAGCTTTCTTT.

The chain carries TRBV7-2 and TRBJ2-1; D gene uncertain. Trimming cost V 0 bases and J 3 bases, with 9 bases left between them. The CDR3 extends over 15 amino acids. CDR1 and CDR2 (germline): SGHTA, FQGNSA. DNA of the CDR3: TGTGCCAGCAGCTTAGCGTCGCAGATCTACAATGAGCAGTTCTTC. This encodes CASSLASQIYNEQFF.

The chain carries TRBV7-2 and TRBJ1-1, with 7 bases fitting TRBD1. Germline lookup yields CDR1 SGHTA and CDR2 FQGNSA. The CDR3 runs to 14 residues. Trimming took 5 bases from V and 4 from J; bases not matched to a gene: 7. Written as DNA, the CDR3 is TGTGCCAGCAGCATAGGGACAGTGGGCACTGAAGCTTTCTTT. Amino acid sequence: CASSIGTVGTEAFF.

V is TRBV6-7 and J is TRBJ2-7; D is perhaps TRBD2 (6 bases). TRBV6-7 is an open reading frame whose function is uncertain. The CDR3 extends over 14 amino acids. V was cut by 1 base and J by 6 bases, with 13 bases left in between. CDR3: CASSYYGTRSEQYF. The CDR3, as DNA: TGTGCCAGCAGTTACTACGGGACTCGTAGCGAGCAGTACTTC.

This clone appeared a single time. This rearrangement joins TRBV19 to TRBJ2-7, with D possibly being TRBD2 (6 bases). The CDR3 length is 13 residues. Germline V lookup: CDR1 LNHDA, CDR2 SQIVND (reference sequence). Trimming stripped 8 bases from V and 3 bases from J, with 14 bases between. The CDR3 loop reads CASGGTAFYEQYF. The CDR3 bases are TGTGCCAGTGGGGGGACTGCCTTCTACGAGCAGTACTTC. Combining the CDR3 with reference TRBV19 and TRBJ2-7 gives the whole variable domain DGGITQSPKYLFRKEGQNVTLSCEQNLNHDAMYWYRQDPGQGLRLIYYSQIVNDFQKGDIAEGYSVSREKKESFPLTVTSAQKNPTAFYLCASGGTAFYEQYFGPGTRLTVT.

This sequence joins TRBV7-9 and TRBJ2-7; D is undetermined. This CDR3 has 15 residues. CDR1 and CDR2 (germline): SEHNR, FQNEAQ (reference sequence). V was shortened by 5 bases and J by 2 bases, with 16 bases between the two germline ends. The CDR3 loop reads CASSHGGQNPYEQYF. CDR3 sequence (DNA): TGTGCCAGCAGCCACGGCGGCCAAAACCCCTACGAGCAGTACTTC.

On this clone itself: The identical CDR3 is also encoded by other nucleotide sequences in the sample. This sequence joins TRBV28 and TRBJ1-1; no clear D gene. The V end was cut by 6 bases, the J end by 1 base, with 3 bases between. The length of the CDR3 is 11 residues. Germline V lookup: CDR1 MDHEN, CDR2 SYDVKM. In DNA, the CDR3 is TGTGCCAGCAGCCGGAACACTGAAGCTTTCTTT. This translates into CASSRNTEAFF.